These 2 T cell receptor beta chains were all obtained from the same sample, sequenced in a study of cytomegalovirus exposure and HLA in healthy donors. Clones were sequenced by immunoSEQ multiplex PCR, and TCRdb holds only the in-frame ones, with some missing. Of 150,000 to 200,000 clones in the sample, roughly nine tenths were seen once. Sequencing was carried out using PBMCs. Source of these receptors: a man aged 18 to 30 in good health and CMV-seropositive.

This clone was detected only a few times. The V gene is TRBV7-9, the J gene TRBJ1-5; D possibly corresponds to TRBD1 (6 bases). The CDR3 is 12 amino acids. Germline V gene data show CDR1 as SEHNR and CDR2 as FQNEAQ (reference sequence). The V end lost 5 bases, the J end lost 7 bases, and 9 bases lay between the germline ends. CDR3 bases: TGTGCCAGCAGCGCCGGACAGCAGCCCCAGCATTTT. It is translated as CASSAGQQPQHF.

The chain employs TRBV7-2 and TRBJ2-1; tentatively, D is TRBD1 (6 bases). The CDR3 is 17 amino acids. The germline V and J ends were trimmed by 3 bases and 6 bases, with 21 bases remaining between them. In germline, CDR1 is SGHTA, CDR2 FQGNSA. Here the CDR3 reads CASSFDKLGAPPNEQFF. The CDR3 nucleotides read TGTGCCAGCAGCTTTGACAAGTTGGGGGCTCCCCCCAATGAGCAGTTCTTC.